The entry below gives a single T cell receptor (beta chain) sequence along with its context. This entry is derived from a study of blood T cell repertoires in COVID-19. Study-level information: The United States, Italy and Spain provided the acute and convalescent COVID-19 samples. The analysed material was cDNA or gDNA that came from T cells, B-cell-depleted T cells, or PBMCs.

In the original analysis: By means of reference gene primer amplification, nucleated cell counts were estimated. Profiling relied on immunoSEQ multiplex PCR, and the TCRdb table lists in-frame clones only, not all of them. V and J calls and clone size come straight from that table; D and trimming were deduced from the DNA. The sample has about 90,000 clones; 85% are singletons. The CDR3 runs to 14 residues. CDR1 and CDR2 (germline): SNHLY, FYNNEI. The chain has TRBV2 and TRBJ2-2; D perhaps matches TRBD2 (5 bases). Input material: peripheral blood. This clonotype originated in a man aged 50 or older with acute or convalescent COVID-19. The CDR3 region is CAGEVSANTGELFF. As DNA, the CDR3 is TGTGCGGGAGAGGTCTCCGCGAACACCGGGGAGCTGTTTTTT.